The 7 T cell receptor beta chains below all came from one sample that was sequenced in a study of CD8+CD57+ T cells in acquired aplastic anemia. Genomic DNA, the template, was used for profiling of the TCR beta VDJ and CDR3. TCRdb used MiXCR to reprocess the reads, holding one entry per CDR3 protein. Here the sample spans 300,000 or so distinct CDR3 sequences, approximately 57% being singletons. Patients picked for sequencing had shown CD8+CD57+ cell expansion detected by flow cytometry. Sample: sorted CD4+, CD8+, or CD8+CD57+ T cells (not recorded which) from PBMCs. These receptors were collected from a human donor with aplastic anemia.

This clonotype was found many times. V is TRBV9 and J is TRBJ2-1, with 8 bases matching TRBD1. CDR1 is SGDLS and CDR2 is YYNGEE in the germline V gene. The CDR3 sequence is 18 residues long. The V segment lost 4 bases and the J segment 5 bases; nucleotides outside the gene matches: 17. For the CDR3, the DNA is TGTGCCAGCAGCCATCGGACAGGGCTGAGAGGAATAGACAATGAGCAGTTCTTC. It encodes CASSHRTGLRGIDNEQFF.

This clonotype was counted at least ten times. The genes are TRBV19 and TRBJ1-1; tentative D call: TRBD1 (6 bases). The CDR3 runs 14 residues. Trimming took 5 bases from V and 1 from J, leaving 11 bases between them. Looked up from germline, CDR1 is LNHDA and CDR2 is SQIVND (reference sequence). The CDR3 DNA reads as TGTGCCAGTAGTTCCAAGACAGGGAACACTGAAGCTTTCTTT. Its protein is CASSSKTGNTEAFF. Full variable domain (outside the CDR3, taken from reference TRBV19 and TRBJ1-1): DGGITQSPKYLFRKEGQNVTLSCEQNLNHDAMYWYRQDPGQGLRLIYYSQIVNDFQKGDIAEGYSVSREKKESFPLTVTSAQKNPTAFYLCASSSKTGNTEAFFGQGTRLTVV.

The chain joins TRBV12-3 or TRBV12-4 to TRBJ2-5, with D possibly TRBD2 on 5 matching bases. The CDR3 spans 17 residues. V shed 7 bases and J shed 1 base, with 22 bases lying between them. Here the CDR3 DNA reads TGTGCCAGCACCCCGGGAAATACGTATACGGGCCAAGAGACCCAGTACTTC. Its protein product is CASTPGNTYTGQETQYF.

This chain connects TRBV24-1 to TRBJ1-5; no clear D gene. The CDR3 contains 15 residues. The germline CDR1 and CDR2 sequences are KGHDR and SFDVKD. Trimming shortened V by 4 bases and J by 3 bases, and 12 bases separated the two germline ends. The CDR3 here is CATSDLPDSNQPQHF. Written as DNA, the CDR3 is TGTGCCACCAGTGACTTGCCCGACTCCAATCAGCCCCAGCATTTT.

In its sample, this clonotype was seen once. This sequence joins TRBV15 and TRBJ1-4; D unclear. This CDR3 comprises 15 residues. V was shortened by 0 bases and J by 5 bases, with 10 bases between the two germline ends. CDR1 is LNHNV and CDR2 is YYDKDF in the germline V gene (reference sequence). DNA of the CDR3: TGTGCCACCAGCAGAGATCCGGTCACGAATGAAAAACTGTTTTTT. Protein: CATSRDPVTNEKLFF.

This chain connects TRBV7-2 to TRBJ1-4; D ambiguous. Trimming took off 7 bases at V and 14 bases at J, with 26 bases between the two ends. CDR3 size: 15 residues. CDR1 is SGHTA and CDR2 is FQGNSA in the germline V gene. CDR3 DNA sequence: TGTGCCAGCACCTCCCAACTCGGGTTTTCTGAGAAGCTGTTTTTT. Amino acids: CASTSQLGFSEKLFF.

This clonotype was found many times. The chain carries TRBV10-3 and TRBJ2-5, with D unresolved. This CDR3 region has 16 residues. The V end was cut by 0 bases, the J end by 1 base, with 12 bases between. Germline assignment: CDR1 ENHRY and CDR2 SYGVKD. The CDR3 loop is CAISESTGRSQETQYF. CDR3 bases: TGTGCCATCAGTGAGTCTACTGGACGGAGCCAAGAGACCCAGTACTTC.